This entry lists 5 T cell receptor beta chains sequenced from one sample in a study of CD8 T cells in Susac syndrome. Random-hexamer reverse transcription was applied to roughly 0.5 to 1 ug RNA. TCRdb passed the immunoSEQ multiplex PCR reads through MiXCR, listing each CDR3 protein once. The sample holds over 150,000 distinct CDR3 sequences; 80% to 95% are singletons and the top ten take roughly 0.097%. The sequenced sample consisted of CD4+ T cells from PBMCs. The receptors were sampled from a human donor with multiple sclerosis.

The chain carries TRBV20-1 and TRBJ2-1; D is unclear. The CDR3 extends over 11 amino acids. Trimming took off 3 bases at V and 6 bases at J, with 6 bases between the two ends. Germline V gene lookup returns CDR1 DFQATT and CDR2 SNEGSKA (reference sequence). This chain's CDR3 is CSASSGNEQFF. In DNA form, the CDR3 reads TGCAGTGCTAGTAGTGGCAATGAGCAGTTCTTC.

This clonotype was seen only a few times. The chain employs TRBV25-1 and TRBJ2-7; D unclear. Germline CDR1 is MGHDK and CDR2 is SYGVNS. The V gene lost 4 bases and the J gene lost 2 bases, with 9 bases spanning the gap. CDR3 length: 13 amino acids. The DNA for the CDR3 is TGTGCCAGCAGTGGGCAAGGACCCTACGAGCAGTACTTC. Residues: CASSGQGPYEQYF.

This rearrangement joins TRBV28 to TRBJ1-1; 7 bases fit TRBD1. This CDR3 is 13 amino acids long. Germline values: CDR1 MDHEN, CDR2 SYDVKM. J was trimmed by 4 bases and V by 6 bases; bases with no gene match: 5. This chain's CDR3 is CASRGDRATEAFF. As DNA, the CDR3 is TGTGCCAGCAGGGGTGACAGGGCCACTGAAGCTTTCTTT.

The genes are TRBV7-2 and TRBJ2-5; 7 nucleotides align to TRBD1. Germline V gives CDR1 SGHTA, CDR2 FQGNSA. The CDR3 has 12 residues. V lost 8 bases and J lost 2; bases outside the gene matches: 2. The CDR3 region has the DNA TGTGCCAGCCGACAGGGTCAAGAGACCCAGTACTTC. Its translation is CASRQGQETQYF.

This clonotype was observed once. J is TRBJ2-5 and V is TRBV6-5, with D unresolved. The CDR3 totals 13 residues. V lost 4 bases and J lost 5, with 11 bases in between. Germline V CDR1 and CDR2: MNHEY, SVGAGI. The CDR3 nucleotides are TGTGCCAGCAGTTCCGGGCCGCGGGAGACCCAGTACTTC. This gives the protein CASSSGPRETQYF.